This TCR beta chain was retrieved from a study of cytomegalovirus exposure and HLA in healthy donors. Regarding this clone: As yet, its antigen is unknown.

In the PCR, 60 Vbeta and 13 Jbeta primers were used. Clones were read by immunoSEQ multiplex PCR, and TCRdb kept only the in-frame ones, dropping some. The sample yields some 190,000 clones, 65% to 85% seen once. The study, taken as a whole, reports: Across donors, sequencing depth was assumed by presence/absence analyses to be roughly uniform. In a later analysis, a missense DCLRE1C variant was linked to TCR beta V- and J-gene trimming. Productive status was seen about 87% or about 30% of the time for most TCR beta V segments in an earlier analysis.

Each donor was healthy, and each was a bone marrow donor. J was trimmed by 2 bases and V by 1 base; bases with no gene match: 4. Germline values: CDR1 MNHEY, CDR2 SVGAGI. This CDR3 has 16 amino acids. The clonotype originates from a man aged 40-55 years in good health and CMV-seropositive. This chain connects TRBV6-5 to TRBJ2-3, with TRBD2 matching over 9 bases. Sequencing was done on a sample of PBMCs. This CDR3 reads CASSYLAGAVTDTQYF. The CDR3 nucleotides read TGTGCCAGCAGTTACTTAGCGGGAGCGGTCACAGATACGCAGTATTTT.